This record looks at one T cell receptor beta chain sequence and its context. Authors' data handling: Amplifying reference gene primers gave estimates of nucleated cell counts. Libraries were prepared by immunoSEQ multiplex PCR; TCRdb keeps only in-frame clonotypes and omits some of them. D and trimming come from the DNA, and the V and J calls and clone size come from that table. Of approximately 50,000 clones listed, around 83% are singletons. The sample comes from a study of blood T cell repertoires in COVID-19. Study in general: COVID-19 samples collected from the United States, Italy and Spain covered acute and convalescent phases. T cells, B-cell-depleted T cells, or PBMCs provided the cDNA or gDNA that served as material.

Per the germline V gene, CDR1 is LNHDA and CDR2 is SQIVND (reference sequence). The V segment lost 5 bases and the J segment 0 bases; nucleotides outside the gene matches: 4. The CDR3 loop spans 15 amino acids. V and J are TRBV19 and TRBJ2-3; 8 bases line up with TRBD1. The receptor's source is a human donor in a cohort sampled during active COVID-19. Sequenced input: peripheral blood. CDR3 region: CASSLTGASTDTQYF. As DNA, the CDR3 is TGTGCCAGTAGTCTGACAGGGGCTAGCACAGATACGCAGTATTTT.